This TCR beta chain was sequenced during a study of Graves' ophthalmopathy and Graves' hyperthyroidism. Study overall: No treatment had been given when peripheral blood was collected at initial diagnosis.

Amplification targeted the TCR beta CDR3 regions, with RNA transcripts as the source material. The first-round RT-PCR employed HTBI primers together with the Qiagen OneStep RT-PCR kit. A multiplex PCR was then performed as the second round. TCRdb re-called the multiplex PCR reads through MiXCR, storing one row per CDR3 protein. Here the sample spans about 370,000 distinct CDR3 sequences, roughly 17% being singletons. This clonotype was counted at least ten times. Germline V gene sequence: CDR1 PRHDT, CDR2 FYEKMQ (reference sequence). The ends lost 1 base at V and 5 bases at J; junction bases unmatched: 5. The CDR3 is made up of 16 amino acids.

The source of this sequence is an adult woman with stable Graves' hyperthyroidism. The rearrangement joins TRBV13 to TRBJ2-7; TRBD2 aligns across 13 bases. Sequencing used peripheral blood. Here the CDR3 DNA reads TGTGCCAGCAGCTTAGCCGGACTAGCGGGAGTCCACGAGCAGTACTTC. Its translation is CASSLAGLAGVHEQYF.